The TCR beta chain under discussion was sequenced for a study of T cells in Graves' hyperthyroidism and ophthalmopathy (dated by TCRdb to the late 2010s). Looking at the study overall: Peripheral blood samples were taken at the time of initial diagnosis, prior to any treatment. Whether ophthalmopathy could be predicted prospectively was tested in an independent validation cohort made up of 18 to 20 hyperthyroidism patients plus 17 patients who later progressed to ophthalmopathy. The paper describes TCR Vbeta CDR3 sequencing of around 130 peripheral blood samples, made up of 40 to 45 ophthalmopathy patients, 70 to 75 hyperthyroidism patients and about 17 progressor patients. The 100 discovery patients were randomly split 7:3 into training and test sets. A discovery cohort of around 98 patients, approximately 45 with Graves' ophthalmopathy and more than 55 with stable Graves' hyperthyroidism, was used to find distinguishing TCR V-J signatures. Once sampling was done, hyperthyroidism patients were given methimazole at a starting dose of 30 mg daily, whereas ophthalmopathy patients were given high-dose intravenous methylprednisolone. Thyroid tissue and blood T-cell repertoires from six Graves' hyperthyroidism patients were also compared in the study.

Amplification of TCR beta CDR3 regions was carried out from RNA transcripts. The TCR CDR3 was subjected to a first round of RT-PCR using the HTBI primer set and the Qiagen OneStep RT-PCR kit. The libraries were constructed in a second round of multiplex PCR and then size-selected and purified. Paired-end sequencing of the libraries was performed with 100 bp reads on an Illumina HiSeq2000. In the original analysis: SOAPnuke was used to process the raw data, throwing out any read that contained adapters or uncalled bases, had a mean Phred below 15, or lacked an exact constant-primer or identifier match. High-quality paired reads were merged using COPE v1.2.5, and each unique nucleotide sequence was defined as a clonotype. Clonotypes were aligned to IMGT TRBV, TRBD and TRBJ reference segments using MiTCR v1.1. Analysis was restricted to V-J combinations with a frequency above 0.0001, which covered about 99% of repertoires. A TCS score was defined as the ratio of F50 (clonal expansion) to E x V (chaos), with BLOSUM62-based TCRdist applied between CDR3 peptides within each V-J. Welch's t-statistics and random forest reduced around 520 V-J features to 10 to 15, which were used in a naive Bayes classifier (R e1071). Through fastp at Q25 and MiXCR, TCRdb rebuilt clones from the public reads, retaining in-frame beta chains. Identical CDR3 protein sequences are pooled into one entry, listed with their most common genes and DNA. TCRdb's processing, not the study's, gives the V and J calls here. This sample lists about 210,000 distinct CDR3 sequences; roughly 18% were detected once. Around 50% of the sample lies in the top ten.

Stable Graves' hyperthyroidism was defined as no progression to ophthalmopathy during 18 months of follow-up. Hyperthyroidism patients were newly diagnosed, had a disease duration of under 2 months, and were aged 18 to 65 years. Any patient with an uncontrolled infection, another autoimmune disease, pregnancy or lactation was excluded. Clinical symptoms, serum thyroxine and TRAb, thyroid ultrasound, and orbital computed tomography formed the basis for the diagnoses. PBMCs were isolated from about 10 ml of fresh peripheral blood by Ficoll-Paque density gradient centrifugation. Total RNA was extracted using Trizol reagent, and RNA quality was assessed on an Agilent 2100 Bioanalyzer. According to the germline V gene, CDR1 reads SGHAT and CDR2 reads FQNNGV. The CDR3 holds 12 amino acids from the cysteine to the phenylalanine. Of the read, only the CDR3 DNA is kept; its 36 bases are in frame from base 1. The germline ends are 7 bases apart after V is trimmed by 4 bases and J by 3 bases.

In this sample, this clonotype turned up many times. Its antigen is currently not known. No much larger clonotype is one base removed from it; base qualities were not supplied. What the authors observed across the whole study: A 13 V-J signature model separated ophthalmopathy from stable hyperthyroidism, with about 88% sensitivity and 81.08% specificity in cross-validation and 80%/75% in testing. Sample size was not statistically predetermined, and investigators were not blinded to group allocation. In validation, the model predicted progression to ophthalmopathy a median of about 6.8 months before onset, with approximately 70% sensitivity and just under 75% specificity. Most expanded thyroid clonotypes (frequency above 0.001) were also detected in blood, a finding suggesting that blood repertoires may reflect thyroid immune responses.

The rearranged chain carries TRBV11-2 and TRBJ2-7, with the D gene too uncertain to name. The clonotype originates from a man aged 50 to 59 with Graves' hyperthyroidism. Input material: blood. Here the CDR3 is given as CASSSTGYEQYF. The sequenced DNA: TGTGCCAGCAGCTCCACTGGCTACGAGCAGTACTTC.